Detailed here is one T cell receptor beta chain. The CDR3 covers 16 residues. The ends were cut back, 5 bases at V and 1 base at J, with 17 bases in the middle. Germline V gives CDR1 SGHAT, CDR2 FQNNGV. Enrolled during active infection, Seattle patients were then followed longitudinally. The entry originates in a study of blood T cell repertoires in COVID-19. The wider study: PBMCs, B-cell-depleted T cells, or T cells provided the cDNA or gDNA that made up the material.

As handled by the study authors: It was from reference gene primer amplification that nucleated cell counts were estimated. TCRdb keeps only in-frame clones here, not all; method: immunoSEQ multiplex PCR. That table furnishes V, J and clone size, whereas the DNA furnished D and trimming. The data show some 200,000 clones, about 85% seen once. This sequence joins TRBV11-2 and TRBJ2-5; D may be TRBD2 (8 bases). The sample was peripheral blood. The receptor was derived from a woman of 80 years or more with COVID-19, enrolled during active disease. DNA of the CDR3: TGTGCCAGCAGCGCCTTAGCGGGACAGATCCAAGAGACCCAGTACTTC. This translates into CASSALAGQIQETQYF.